A single sample gave rise to the 27 T cell receptor beta chains below, sequenced in a study of tumor-infiltrating lymphocytes in oesophageal squamous cell carcinoma. TCRdb used MiXCR to reprocess the PCR reads, holding one entry per CDR3 protein. This repertoire shows around 21,000 distinct CDR3 sequences, about two fifths found once; its top ten account for 10% to 13%. Source material: normal esophageal tissue next to the tumor. The receptor set was obtained from a male donor with esophageal squamous cell carcinoma.

This clonotype was recorded many times. V gene TRBV5-4 combines with J gene TRBJ2-3; perhaps TRBD2 as D (6 bases). The CDR3 sequence is 15 residues long. The germline gives CDR1 SGHNT, CDR2 YYREEE (reference sequence). V lost 0 bases to trimming and J lost 1 base, with 9 bases between them. CDR3 region: CASSLDGSRTDTQYF. The CDR3 DNA is TGTGCCAGCAGCTTGGACGGGAGCCGCACAGATACGCAGTATTTT.

This clonotype was seen only a few times. The chain joins TRBV4-1 to TRBJ1-5; TRBD1 matches 7 bases. Germline V gene lookup returns CDR1 MGHRA and CDR2 YSYEKL. V lost 4 bases, J lost 4 bases, and 10 bases stayed unmatched. There are 16 residues in the CDR3. In nucleotides, the CDR3 is TGCGCCAGCAGCCCCCGTTGGGACAGAAATAATCAGCCCCAGCATTTT. This gives the protein CASSPRWDRNNQPQHF.

This rearrangement joins TRBV5-1 to TRBJ1-3; TRBD1 aligns across 10 bases. The CDR3 runs to 15 residues. Trimming at V came to 2 bases and at J to 3 bases, leaving 2 bases not matched to a gene. Germline CDR1 and CDR2: SGHRS and YFSETQ. The CDR3 bases are TGCGCCAGCAGCTTTGGACAGGGGGTTGGAAACACCATATATTTT. Protein sequence: CASSFGQGVGNTIYF.

This clonotype is categorized as medium-sized. Relative to the germline gene, one junction end is altered; a read error may explain this. The V gene is TRBV7-7, the J gene TRBJ2-3, with TRBD2 matching over 10 bases. Germline V CDR1 and CDR2: SSHAT, FNYEAQ (reference sequence). The CDR3 contains 15 residues. The CDR3 nucleotides read TGTGCTAGCAGCTTGGGACTAGCGAACACAGATACGCAGTATTTT. Encoded protein: CASSLGLANTDTQYF.

This chain links TRBV12-3 or TRBV12-4 with TRBJ2-1; 7 positions agree with TRBD2. J gave up 2 bases and V 6 bases, and 10 bases lay outside the gene matches. CDR3 length: 16 residues. In nucleotides, the CDR3 is TGTGCCAGCAGCCATGCCTGGGGGGGTGCCTACAATGAGCAGTTCTTC. It specifies CASSHAWGGAYNEQFF.

This clonotype was seen many times. The chain couples TRBV4-1 to TRBJ2-4; 8 nucleotides agree with TRBD2. The V segment lost 0 bases and the J segment 8 bases; nucleotides outside the gene matches: 0. This CDR3 has 13 amino acids. Germline values: CDR1 MGHRA, CDR2 YSYEKL. CDR3 in amino acids: CASSQDGGDIQYF. CDR3 nucleotides: TGCGCCAGCAGCCAAGACGGGGGGGACATTCAGTACTTC.

This clonotype is deemed medium-sized. The chain recombines TRBV6-6 with TRBJ2-1; 10 positions match TRBD2. V was clipped by 2 bases and J by 5 bases; unmatched bases: 9. CDR1 is MNHNY and CDR2 is SVGAGI in the germline V gene (reference sequence). The CDR3 has 17 residues. DNA of the CDR3: TGTGCCAGCAGTTACACCATCCTAGCGGGGGACGACAATGAGCAGTTCTTC. Its translation: CASSYTILAGDDNEQFF.

Note on this clonotype: Here the CDR3 omits its conserved ending phenylalanine or tryptophan, so a read error is the likely source. The DNA is left out, because the CDR3 cannot be placed on it with certainty; the CDR3 is given as TCRdb lists it. The chain links TRBV7-8 to TRBJ2-7; the D segment call TRBD2 is taken from the table without a DNA check. The germline V gene encodes CDR1 SGHVS and CDR2 FQNEAQ. The length of the CDR3 is 16 amino acids, counting both ends. The CDR3 loop reads CASSLGGREDTQYFGA.

This clonotype appeared many times. This chain links TRBV6-1 with TRBJ2-6; D uncertain. The ends were cut back, 8 bases at V and 0 bases at J, with 5 bases in the middle. This CDR3 spans 13 amino acids. Per germline, CDR1 MNHNS and CDR2 SASEGT. CDR3 in amino acids: CASQSSGANVLTF. CDR3 DNA: TGTGCCAGCCAGAGCTCTGGGGCCAACGTCCTGACTTTC.

V and J are TRBV7-3 and TRBJ1-1; D not resolved. This CDR3 has 15 amino acids. V was cut by 1 base and J by 1 base, with 10 bases left in between. CDR1 is SGHTA and CDR2 is FQGTGA in the germline V gene. The CDR3 DNA follows: TGTGCCAGCAGCTTAAGGGGAGGTACGAACACTGAAGCTTTCTTT. Its protein is CASSLRGGTNTEAFF.

Concerning this clonotype: It is likely a read error, because the conserved phenylalanine at the end of the CDR3 is missing. No DNA is shown, since the ends of the CDR3 on it are uncertain; the CDR3 is the one TCRdb lists. This chain links TRBV7-9 with TRBJ2-6; the D call TRBD1 from the table was never checked on the DNA. Germline CDR1 and CDR2: SEHNR and FQNEAQ (reference sequence). Termini included, the CDR3 measures 15 amino acids. CDR3 protein: CASSPREQETQYFGA.

Of note for this clonotype: Compared with germline, one end of the junction differs, possibly owing to a read error. V and J are TRBV6-2 or TRBV6-3 and TRBJ2-6; perhaps TRBD2 as D (5 bases). From germline, CDR1 is MNHEY and CDR2 SVGEGT. The CDR3 is 16 amino acids. The CDR3 loop is CASSYSYRGSPLHFGF. CDR3 nucleotides: TGTGCCAGCAGTTACTCTTACCGGGGATCACCCCTCCACTTCGGGTTC.

This clonotype was found many times. This sequence joins TRBV2 and TRBJ2-3, with D perhaps assigned TRBD1 or TRBD2 (5 bases each). V shed 5 bases and J shed 7 bases, with 10 bases lying between them. Germline CDR1 SNHLY, CDR2 FYNNEI. The CDR3 spans 12 residues. The CDR3 region is CASSRDVHTQYF. For the CDR3, the DNA is TGTGCCAGCAGTCGGGACGTTCATACGCAGTATTTT. The variable domain in full, completed from reference TRBV2 and TRBJ2-3, reads EPEVTQTPSHQVTQMGQEVILRCVPISNHLYFYWYRQILGQKVEFLVSFYNNEISEKSEIFDDQFSVERPDGSNFTLKIRSTKLEDSAMYFCASSRDVHTQYFGPGTRLTVL.

In its sample, this clonotype was seen many times. The chain recombines TRBV5-4 with TRBJ2-1; no reliable D call. Germline assignment: CDR1 SGHNT and CDR2 YYREEE (reference sequence). V was shortened by 4 bases and J by 4 bases, with 18 bases between the two germline ends. This CDR3 is 16 amino acids long. CDR3 amino acids: CASSVAGGGPYNEQFF. CDR3 coding DNA: TGTGCCAGCAGCGTGGCCGGCGGTGGACCATACAATGAGCAGTTCTTC.

At least ten counts were recorded for this clonotype. This chain uses TRBV6-1 with TRBJ2-1; 9 nucleotides match TRBD2. Per the germline V gene, CDR1 is MNHNS and CDR2 is SASEGT. Trimming took 5 bases from V and 6 from J; bases not matched to a gene: 5. CDR3 size: 14 residues. CDR3 sequence: CASSQGLALNEQFF. Written as DNA, the CDR3 is TGTGCCAGCAGTCAGGGACTAGCTCTCAATGAGCAGTTCTTC.

The chain recombines TRBV10-2 with TRBJ2-5; 7 bases map to TRBD2. The closer fit of TRBJ2-7 to the DNA end suggests the J call may be wrong. Germline lookup yields CDR1 WSHSY and CDR2 SAAADI. This CDR3 is 14 amino acids long. The CDR3 spells CASSERTSLYEQYF. Written as DNA, the CDR3 is TGCGCCAGCAGTGAAAGGACTAGTCTGTACGAGCAGTACTTC.

A word on this clonotype: This could be a read error, since a much larger clone is one nucleotide away. The V call is TRBV28, the J call TRBJ2-3; 8 nucleotides align to TRBD2. The end of the DNA fits TRBJ2-1 better, so the J call may be wrong. This CDR3 comprises 15 residues. The germline V gene encodes CDR1 MDHEN and CDR2 SYDVKM. CDR3 residues: CASGTRTSRFYEQFF. As DNA, the CDR3 is TGTGCCAGCGGAACACGGACTAGCAGATTCTACGAGCAGTTCTTC.

This clonotype is labeled as medium-sized. This chain links TRBV7-2 with TRBJ2-4; TRBD1 agrees at 9 bases. Germline values: CDR1 SGHTA, CDR2 FQGNSA. Trimming cost V 1 base and J 6 bases; bases outside gene matches: 1. CDR3 length equals 14 residues. The CDR3 loop is CASSLGTGANIQYF. CDR3 DNA sequence: TGTGCCAGCAGCTTAGGGACAGGGGCAAACATTCAGTACTTC.

The sample holds a few counts of this clonotype. V is TRBV5-6 and J is TRBJ1-2; weak D call: TRBD1 (5 bases). Germline CDR1 and CDR2: SGHDT and YYEEEE. The CDR3 is made up of 14 amino acids. V was trimmed by 0 bases and J by 5 bases, leaving 11 bases between them. DNA for the CDR3: TGTGCCAGCAGCTTGGCCGGCAGGGAATATGGCTACACCTTC. Protein sequence: CASSLAGREYGYTF.

By frequency in the sample, this clonotype is large (0.1 to 1%). This chain connects TRBV7-2 to TRBJ2-1, with 8 bases identical to TRBD2. CDR1 and CDR2 (germline): SGHTA, FQGNSA. Trimming at V came to 1 base and at J to 7 bases, leaving 6 bases not matched to a gene. The CDR3 contains 15 residues. CDR3 sequence (DNA): TGTGCCAGCAGCTTAGTAAGCGGGAGTGGGAATGAGCAGTTCTTC. Translation gives CASSLVSGSGNEQFF.

The genes are TRBV7-2 and TRBJ2-6; weak D call: TRBD1 (6 bases). Trimming left V 4 bases short and J 1 base short, with 8 bases between. Germline CDR1 reads SGHTA; CDR2 reads FQGNSA. CDR3 size: 15 residues. The CDR3 DNA sequence: TGTGCCAGCAGCTCCGGACAGTCTGGGGCCAACGTCCTGACTTTC. This codes for CASSSGQSGANVLTF. Supplemented by reference TRBV7-2 and TRBJ2-6, the full variable domain reads GAGVSQSPSNKVTEKGKDVELRCDPISGHTALYWYRQSLGQGLEFLIYFQGNSAPDKSGLPSDRFSAERTGGSVSTLTIQRTQQEDSAVYLCASSSGQSGANVLTFGAGSRLTVL.

In DNA, the CDR3 is TGTGCCAGCAGCTTAGGGTCTCTCACTGAAGCTTTCTTT. It translates to CASSLGSLTEAFF. The V call is TRBV7-2, the J call TRBJ1-1; D not certain. V was pared by 1 base and J by 4 bases, with 7 bases between. CDR1 is SGHTA and CDR2 is FQGNSA in the germline V gene. The CDR3 covers 13 residues.

J is TRBJ2-3 and V is TRBV7-8; 7 nucleotides agree with TRBD2. Trimming at V came to 2 bases and at J to 2 bases, leaving 4 bases not matched to a gene. The CDR3 covers 15 residues. The germline V gene has CDR1 SGHVS and CDR2 FQNEAQ. CDR3: CASSLLAANTDTQYF. In DNA, the CDR3 is TGTGCCAGCAGCTTACTAGCGGCAAACACAGATACGCAGTATTTT.

This clonotype was picked up many times. The chain combines TRBV6-1 with TRBJ2-1; D is perhaps TRBD2 (6 bases). Trimming cost V 5 bases and J 4 bases, with 15 bases left between them. The germline V gene encodes CDR1 MNHNS and CDR2 SASEGT. The CDR3 runs to 15 residues. CDR3 bases: TGTGCCAGCAGTTTGGATGGGGGGAGGTACAATGAGCAGTTCTTC. Its translation is CASSLDGGRYNEQFF.

By frequency in the sample, this clonotype is medium-sized. The chain recombines TRBV6-1 with TRBJ2-1; TRBD2 matches at 8 bases. V lost 7 bases, J lost 4 bases, and 12 bases stayed unmatched. The CDR3 has 16 amino acids. In germline, CDR1 is MNHNS, CDR2 SASEGT. CDR3 sequence reads: CASKVTSGSFYNEQFF. The CDR3, as DNA: TGTGCCAGCAAAGTAACGAGCGGGAGTTTTTACAATGAGCAGTTCTTC.

V is TRBV9 and J is TRBJ1-6; unclear D gene. TRBJ2-6 explains the end of the DNA better; the J call may be wrong. CDR3 length: 14 residues. Germline-derived CDR1 and CDR2 are SGDLS and YYNGEE. The CDR3 sequence: CASSSHSGANVLTF. CDR3 DNA: TGTGCCAGCAGCTCCCACTCTGGGGCCAACGTCCTGACTTTC.

The chain uses TRBV7-2 and TRBJ2-7; D perhaps matches TRBD1 (6 bases). V lost 1 base and J 4 bases, leaving 8 bases between the germline ends. Germline V lookup: CDR1 SGHTA, CDR2 FQGNSA. The CDR3 has 13 amino acids. CDR3: CASSLGTEYEQYF. The CDR3 DNA is TGTGCCAGCAGCTTAGGGACAGAATACGAGCAGTACTTC.